This T cell receptor beta chain was recorded in a study of OX40 agonist ivuxolimab in advanced cancers. V was cut by 4 bases and J by 2 bases, with 9 bases left in between. The germline CDR1 and CDR2 sequences are LNHDA and SQIVND (reference sequence). This CDR3 contains 14 residues. Method: immunoSEQ multiplex PCR; TCRdb's copy keeps in-frame clones and lacks some. The table lists under 150,000 clones, 75% to 95% of them singletons. The J gene is TRBJ1-3, the V gene TRBV19; D remains ambiguous. This receptor was taken from an adult with an advanced solid tumor such as melanoma, head and neck, liver or kidney cancer. Sequencing used CD4+ or CD8+ T cells sorted from blood, obtained in a trial of the OX40 agonist ivuxolimab. As DNA, the CDR3 is TGTGCCAGTAGTACAGGACGAGCTGGAAACACCATATATTTT. This translates into CASSTGRAGNTIYF.